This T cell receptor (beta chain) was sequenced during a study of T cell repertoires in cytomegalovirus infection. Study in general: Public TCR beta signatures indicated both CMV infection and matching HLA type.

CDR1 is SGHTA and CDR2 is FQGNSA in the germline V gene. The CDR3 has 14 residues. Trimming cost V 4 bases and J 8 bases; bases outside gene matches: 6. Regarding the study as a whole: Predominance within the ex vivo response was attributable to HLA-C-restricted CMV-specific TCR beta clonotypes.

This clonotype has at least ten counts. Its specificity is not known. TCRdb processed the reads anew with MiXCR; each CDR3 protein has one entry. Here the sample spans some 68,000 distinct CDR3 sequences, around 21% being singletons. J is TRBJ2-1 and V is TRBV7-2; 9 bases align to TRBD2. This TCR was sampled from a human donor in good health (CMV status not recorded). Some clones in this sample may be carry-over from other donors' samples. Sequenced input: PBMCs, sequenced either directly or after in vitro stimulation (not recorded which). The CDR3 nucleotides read TGTGCCAGCAGCTCAATGGGACTAGCTCATGAGCAGTTCTTC. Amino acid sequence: CASSSMGLAHEQFF. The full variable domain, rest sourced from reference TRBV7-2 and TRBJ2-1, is GAGVSQSPSNKVTEKGKDVELRCDPISGHTALYWYRQSLGQGLEFLIYFQGNSAPDKSGLPSDRFSAERTGGSVSTLTIQRTQQEDSAVYLCASSSMGLAHEQFFGPGTRLTVL.